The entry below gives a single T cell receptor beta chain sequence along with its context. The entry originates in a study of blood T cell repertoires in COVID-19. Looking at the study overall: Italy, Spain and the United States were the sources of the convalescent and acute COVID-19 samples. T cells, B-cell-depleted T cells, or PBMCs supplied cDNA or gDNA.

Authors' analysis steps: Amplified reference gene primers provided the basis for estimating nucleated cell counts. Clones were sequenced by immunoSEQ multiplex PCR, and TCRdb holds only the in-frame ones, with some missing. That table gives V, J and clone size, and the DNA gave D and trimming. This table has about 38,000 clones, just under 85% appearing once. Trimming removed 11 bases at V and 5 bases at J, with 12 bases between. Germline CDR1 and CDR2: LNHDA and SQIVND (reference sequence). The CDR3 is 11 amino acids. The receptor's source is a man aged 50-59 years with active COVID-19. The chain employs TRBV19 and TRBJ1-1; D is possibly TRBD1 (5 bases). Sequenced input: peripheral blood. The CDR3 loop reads CAGSGGTEAFF. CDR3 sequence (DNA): TGTGCCGGTTCGGGGGGAACTGAAGCTTTCTTT.